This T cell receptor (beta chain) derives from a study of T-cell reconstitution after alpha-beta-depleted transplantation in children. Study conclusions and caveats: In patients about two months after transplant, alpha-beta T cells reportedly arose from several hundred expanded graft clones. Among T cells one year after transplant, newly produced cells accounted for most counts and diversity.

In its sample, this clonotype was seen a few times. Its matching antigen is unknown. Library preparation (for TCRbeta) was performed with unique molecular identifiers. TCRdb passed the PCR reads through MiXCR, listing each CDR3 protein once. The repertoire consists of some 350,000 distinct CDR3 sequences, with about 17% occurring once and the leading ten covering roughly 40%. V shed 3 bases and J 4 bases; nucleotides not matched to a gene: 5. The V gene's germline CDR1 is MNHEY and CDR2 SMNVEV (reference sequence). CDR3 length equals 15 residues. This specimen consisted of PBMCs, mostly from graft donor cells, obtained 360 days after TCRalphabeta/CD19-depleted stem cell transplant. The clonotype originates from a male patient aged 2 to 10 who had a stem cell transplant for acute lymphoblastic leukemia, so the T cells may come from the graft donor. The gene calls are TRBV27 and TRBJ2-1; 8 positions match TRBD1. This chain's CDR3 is CASSFGTGEYNEQFF. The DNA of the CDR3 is TGTGCCAGCAGTTTTGGGACAGGTGAATACAATGAGCAGTTCTTC.